This T cell receptor beta chain derives from a study of identical twins. Findings and limits, study-wide: Out-of-frame sharing of TCR alpha in monozygotic twins was underestimated by models. Researchers reported excess low generation probability among twin-shared out-of-frame alpha sequences. Cord blood beta clonotypes that were abundant carried fewer insertions, and memory repertoires showed no such trend.

Germline CDR1 SQVTM, CDR2 ANQGSEA. With 4 bases clipped from V and 0 bases from J, the junction kept 4 bases outside the gene matches. This CDR3 comprises 14 residues. Template switching added a universal primer site, and cDNA bore unique molecular identifiers. MiXCR, run by TCRdb on the 5' RACE reads, gives a single entry per CDR3 protein. The table includes more than 1.5 million distinct CDR3 sequences, about 31% detected once. This clonotype was seen at least ten times. Its antigen is not identified. Sample: cord blood. The origin of this receptor is a newborn girl in good health. The chain links TRBV29-1 to TRBJ2-3; 7 bases are shared with TRBD2. For the CDR3, the DNA is TGCAGCGTTGGACTAGCACATAGCACAGATACGCAGTATTTT. This encodes CSVGLAHSTDTQYF.